This TCR beta chain derives from a study of cytomegalovirus exposure and HLA in healthy donors. Study-level information: Earlier work reported approximately 110 million unique TCR beta sequences from some 170 million T cells. There were 350 to 450 genotyped donors. Of these, 75% to 85% fell in the genetic ancestry cluster associated with self-reported Caucasian donors. Study-level results: Sequences of the TCR beta chain were said to predict the HLA-A and HLA-B alleles of most subjects accurately. In an earlier analysis, in some 540 donors, most V segments appeared productive either ~90% or ~30% of the time.

CDR3 size: 14 residues. Germline CDR1 and CDR2: MNHEY and SVGAGI. Trimming cost V 4 bases and J 0 bases, with 7 bases left between them. PCR was performed using 60 Vbeta and 13 Jbeta primers. Profiling relied on immunoSEQ multiplex PCR, and the TCRdb table lists in-frame clones only, not all of them. This sample has approximately 170,000 clones; 81% occur once, and the top ten carry 1% to 1.5%. In the case of this clone: Antigen: not known.

The chain has TRBV6-5 and TRBJ1-3, with unresolved D. The origin of this receptor is a man aged 50-60 years in good health and CMV-seropositive. Sequencing input: PBMCs. CDR3 sequence: CASSSRLSGNTIYF. CDR3 nucleotides: TGTGCCAGCAGTTCTAGACTCTCTGGAAACACCATATATTTT.